Each of the 23 T cell receptor beta chains below was sequenced from the same sample in a study of T cell responses to AZD1222 COVID-19 vaccine. The data were produced by immunoSEQ multiplex PCR, yet TCRdb's version contains in-frame clones alone and is incomplete. The sample records roughly 150,000 clones, 80% to 95% being singletons. This specimen was peripheral blood, taken 28 days after the second AZD1222 dose. All receptors derive from an adult who received the AZD1222 COVID-19 vaccine.

The chain links TRBV19 to TRBJ1-3, with TRBD1 as a possible D gene (5 bases). This CDR3 has 16 residues. Looked up from germline, CDR1 is LNHDA and CDR2 is SQIVND (reference sequence). The V and J ends lost 8 bases and 0 bases respectively, with 17 bases between them. DNA of the CDR3: TGTGCCAGTTCTCTAGGCGGGGGTTACTCTGGAAACACCATATATTTT. It yields the protein CASSLGGGYSGNTIYF.

This chain connects TRBV5-5 to TRBJ2-1; 7 bases align to TRBD2. The CDR3 is 16 amino acids. J was trimmed by 4 bases and V by 4 bases; bases with no gene match: 11. Germline assignment: CDR1 SGHKS and CDR2 YYEKEE (reference sequence). The CDR3, as DNA: TGTGCCAGCAGCCGCTCGCGTGGCGGGAGTTACAATGAGCAGTTCTTC. Amino acids: CASSRSRGGSYNEQFF.

The chain is built from TRBV6-6 and TRBJ1-2; 9 positions agree with TRBD1. Germline values: CDR1 MNHNY, CDR2 SVGAGI (reference sequence). The CDR3 consists of 14 residues. J lost 3 bases, V lost 2 bases, and 1 base had no gene match. DNA for the CDR3: TGTGCCAGCAGTTACCGGGACAGGGACTATGGCTACACCTTC. Protein product: CASSYRDRDYGYTF.

The chain recombines TRBV19 with TRBJ1-5; D call uncertain. Trimming took 7 bases from V and 0 from J, leaving 16 bases between them. The CDR3 spans 16 residues. Germline V CDR1 and CDR2: LNHDA, SQIVND (reference sequence). The CDR3 region is CASTRLGWYSNQPQHF. The CDR3, as DNA: TGTGCCAGTACCCGACTGGGGTGGTATAGCAATCAGCCCCAGCATTTT.

The gene calls are TRBV5-4 and TRBJ2-6; TRBD2 aligns across 14 bases. Looked up from germline, CDR1 is SGHNT and CDR2 is YYREEE (reference sequence). The CDR3 consists of 18 residues. After removal of 4 bases from V and 3 bases from J, the junction contained 6 bases not matched to a gene. The chain's CDR3 is CASSRGLAGVGGANVLTF. CDR3 DNA sequence: TGTGCCAGCAGCAGGGGACTAGCGGGAGTAGGTGGGGCCAACGTCCTGACTTTC.

V and J are TRBV6-1 and TRBJ1-3; 7 bases match TRBD1. Germline lookup yields CDR1 MNHNS and CDR2 SASEGT. Trimming removed 2 bases from V and 4 bases from J; junction bases left unmatched: 5. The CDR3 length is 15 residues. In nucleotides, the CDR3 is TGTGCCAGCAGTGAAATGAGGGACAGAGGAAACACCATATATTTT. Protein: CASSEMRDRGNTIYF.

This rearrangement joins TRBV24-1 to TRBJ1-4; unclear D gene. The germline V gene encodes CDR1 KGHDR and CDR2 SFDVKD. Trimming took off 4 bases at V and 3 bases at J, with 2 bases between the two ends. This CDR3 is built from 12 residues. The CDR3 spells CATSEANEKLFF. The CDR3 DNA reads TGTGCCACCAGTGAGGCTAATGAAAAACTGTTTTTT.

This chain joins TRBV7-2 and TRBJ2-2; 8 positions agree with TRBD1. The CDR3 is made up of 15 amino acids. V dropped 2 bases and J dropped 3; count of bases not matched to a gene: 2. Germline V CDR1 and CDR2: SGHTA, FQGNSA. DNA of the CDR3: TGTGCCAGCAGCTTATACAGGGGGGACACCGGGGAGCTGTTTTTT. Translating gives CASSLYRGDTGELFF.

The chain is built from TRBV19 and TRBJ1-2; 8 bases fit TRBD1. The junction had 9 bases not matched to a gene; V was cut back by 5 bases and J by 4 bases. Germline-derived CDR1 and CDR2 are LNHDA and SQIVND (reference sequence). The CDR3 extends over 15 amino acids. CDR3 protein: CASSVRQGAGYGYTF. As DNA, the CDR3 is TGTGCCAGTAGTGTCCGCCAGGGGGCCGGCTATGGCTACACCTTC.

This chain joins TRBV15 and TRBJ1-4; TRBD1 matches at 7 bases. Germline loops: CDR1 LNHNV, CDR2 YYDKDF (reference sequence). Trimming cost V 5 bases and J 7 bases; bases outside gene matches: 13. CDR3 length: 16 residues. As DNA, the CDR3 is TGTGCCACCAGCGCCCTAATGTGGGGGGACAGTGAAAAACTGTTTTTT. Its protein product is CATSALMWGDSEKLFF. Supplemented by reference TRBV15 and TRBJ1-4, the full variable domain reads DAMVIQNPRYQVTQFGKPVTLSCSQTLNHNVMYWYQQKSSQAPKLLFHYYDKDFNNEADTPDNFQSRRPNTSFCFLDIRSPGLGDTAMYLCATSALMWGDSEKLFFGSGTQLSVL.

The chain joins TRBV19 to TRBJ2-5; D possibly matches TRBD1 or TRBD2 (5 bases each). The V and J ends lost 5 bases and 6 bases respectively, with 19 bases between them. This CDR3 is 15 amino acids long. Germline values: CDR1 LNHDA, CDR2 SQIVND (reference sequence). The CDR3 DNA reads TGTGCCAGTAGTCCGTTCGGGACGGACATGCAGACCCAGTACTTC. Residues: CASSPFGTDMQTQYF.

This rearrangement joins TRBV6-5 to TRBJ1-5; D not resolved. The CDR3 covers 15 residues. The germline V gene has CDR1 MNHEY and CDR2 SVGAGI. V was trimmed by 4 bases and J by 4 bases, leaving 14 bases between them. CDR3: CASSSFSRENQPQHF. CDR3 bases: TGTGCCAGCAGTTCGTTCTCAAGGGAGAATCAGCCCCAGCATTTT.

This rearrangement joins TRBV6-6 to TRBJ1-5; no clear D. The V end lost 2 bases, the J end lost 5 bases, and 1 base lay between the germline ends. This CDR3 has 11 amino acids. CDR1 and CDR2 (germline): MNHNY, SVGAGI (reference sequence). CDR3 region: CASSYDQPQHF. Written as DNA, the CDR3 is TGTGCCAGCAGTTACGATCAGCCCCAGCATTTT.

V usage is TRBV10-3 and J usage is TRBJ2-3; D possibly matches TRBD1 or TRBD2 (5 bases each). Looked up from germline, CDR1 is ENHRY and CDR2 is SYGVKD. V gave up 7 bases and J gave up 0 bases, with 11 bases separating them. The CDR3 is 14 residues long. The CDR3 region has the DNA TGTGCCATCACCCCAGGGAGTAGCACAGATACGCAGTATTTT. Its protein is CAITPGSSTDTQYF.

In its sample, this clone was seen a few times. The V gene is TRBV18, the J gene TRBJ1-1, with a tentative D call TRBD1 (6 bases). This CDR3 spans 15 amino acids. Per germline, CDR1 KGHSH and CDR2 LQKENI. The V end was cut by 1 base, the J end by 4 bases, with 13 bases between. The CDR3 DNA follows: TGTGCCAGCTCACCACTGGGTAGGGGGGGCACTGAAGCTTTCTTT. Its translation is CASSPLGRGGTEAFF.

The chain carries TRBV2 and TRBJ1-6; possibly TRBD1 for D (5 bases). The V end lost 2 bases, the J end lost 10 bases, and 18 bases lay between the germline ends. This CDR3 has 16 amino acids. Germline-derived CDR1 and CDR2 are SNHLY and FYNNEI. CDR3 sequence reads: CASSEKLGGVGSPLHF. CDR3 bases: TGTGCCAGCAGTGAAAAATTAGGAGGGGTTGGCTCACCCCTCCACTTT.

This chain joins TRBV19 and TRBJ2-7; the match to TRBD1 covers 9 bases. The trim removed 5 bases at V and 4 bases at J, leaving 9 bases unmatched. This CDR3 has 15 amino acids. Germline CDR1 LNHDA, CDR2 SQIVND (reference sequence). The CDR3 sequence is CASSSSGQGAYEQYF. The CDR3 nucleotides are TGTGCCAGTAGTTCCTCGGGACAGGGTGCGTACGAGCAGTACTTC.

V gene TRBV5-4 combines with J gene TRBJ2-3; 12 positions match TRBD2. Germline CDR1 reads SGHNT; CDR2 reads YYREEE (reference sequence). V lost 5 bases, J lost 2 bases, and 6 bases stayed unmatched. This CDR3 contains 16 residues. The CDR3 region is CASSLLAGGATDTQYF. CDR3 DNA sequence: TGTGCCAGCAGTCTACTAGCGGGAGGCGCCACAGATACGCAGTATTTT.

The rearrangement uses TRBV7-9 and TRBJ1-1; D possibly corresponds to TRBD1 (6 bases). V shed 1 base and J shed 4 bases, with 10 bases lying between them. Germline CDR1 is SEHNR and CDR2 is FQNEAQ (reference sequence). CDR3 length: 14 residues. CDR3 region: CASSLGRGVTEAFF. CDR3 DNA: TGTGCCAGCAGCTTAGGCAGGGGAGTCACTGAAGCTTTCTTT.

This clone was observed a few times. The CDR3 DNA is TGTGCCAGCTCACCTGCGGGTGGGAACACTGAAGCTTTCTTT. It yields the protein CASSPAGGNTEAFF. This chain links TRBV18 with TRBJ1-1; D is unresolved. V lost 3 bases and J lost 1, with 9 bases in between. CDR1 and CDR2 from the germline V gene are KGHSH and LQKENI. This CDR3 is built from 14 residues.

The CDR3: CASSSGLESYGYTF. The CDR3 coding sequence is TGTGCCAGCAGCTCCGGACTGGAATCCTATGGCTACACCTTC. V usage is TRBV7-2 and J usage is TRBJ1-2; D call uncertain. Germline CDR1 is SGHTA and CDR2 is FQGNSA. The CDR3 runs to 14 residues. V was clipped by 4 bases and J by 4 bases, with 13 bases between them.

The chain carries TRBV21-1 and TRBJ2-7; the table's D call TRBD1 went unverified against the DNA. TRBV21-1 is deemed a pseudogene. The CDR3 extends over 19 amino acids. CDR3 in DNA: TGTGCCAGCCCTAAATTTAGGGACAGGCGCCCCCTTTATTTCTACGAGCAGTACTTC. The encoded protein is CASPKFRDRRPLYFYEQYF.

This sequence joins TRBV5-1 and TRBJ2-7; 7 bases agree with TRBD2. Looked up from germline, CDR1 is SGHRS and CDR2 is YFSETQ. Germline trimming cut 5 bases from V and 5 bases from J; bases unmatched to any gene: 13. This CDR3 region has 15 residues. This CDR3 reads CASRIGGRGNDEQYF. The CDR3 DNA reads as TGCGCCAGCAGAATTGGCGGGAGAGGGAACGACGAGCAGTACTTC.